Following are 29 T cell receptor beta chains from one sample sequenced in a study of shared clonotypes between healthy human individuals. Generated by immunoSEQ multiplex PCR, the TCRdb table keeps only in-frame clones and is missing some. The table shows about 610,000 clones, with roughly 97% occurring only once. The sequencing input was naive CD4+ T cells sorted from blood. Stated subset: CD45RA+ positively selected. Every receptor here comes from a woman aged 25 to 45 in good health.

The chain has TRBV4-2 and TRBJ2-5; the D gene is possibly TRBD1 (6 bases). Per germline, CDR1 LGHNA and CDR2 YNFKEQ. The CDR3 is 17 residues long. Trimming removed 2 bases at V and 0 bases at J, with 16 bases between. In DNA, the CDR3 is TGTGCCAGCAGCCAAAGACAGGCGGCCGGCAACCAAGAGACCCAGTACTTC. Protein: CASSQRQAAGNQETQYF.

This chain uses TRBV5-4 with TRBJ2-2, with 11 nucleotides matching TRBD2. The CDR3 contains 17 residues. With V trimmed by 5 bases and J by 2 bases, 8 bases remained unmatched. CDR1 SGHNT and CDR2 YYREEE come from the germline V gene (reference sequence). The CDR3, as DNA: TGTGCCAGCAGGCCTAGCGGGGGGTTCCTTAACACCGGGGAGCTGTTTTTT. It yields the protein CASRPSGGFLNTGELFF.

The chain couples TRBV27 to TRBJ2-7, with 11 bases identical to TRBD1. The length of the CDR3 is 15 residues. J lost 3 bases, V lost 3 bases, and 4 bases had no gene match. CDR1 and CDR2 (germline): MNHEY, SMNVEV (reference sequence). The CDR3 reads CASSFRDRGIYEQYF. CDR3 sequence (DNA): TGTGCCAGCAGTTTCAGGGACAGGGGGATCTACGAGCAGTACTTC.

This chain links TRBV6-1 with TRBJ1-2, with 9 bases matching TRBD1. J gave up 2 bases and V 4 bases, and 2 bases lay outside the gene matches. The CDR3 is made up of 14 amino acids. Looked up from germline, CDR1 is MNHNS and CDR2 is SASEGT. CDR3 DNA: TGTGCCAGCAGTGGTGGACAGGGGAACTATGGCTACACCTTC. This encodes CASSGGQGNYGYTF.

The DNA of the CDR3 is TGCGCCAGCAGTGAGAAGAACGGGGGGACCTACGAGCAGTACTTC. Protein: CASSEKNGGTYEQYF. This sequence joins TRBV10-1 and TRBJ2-7, with TRBD2 identical over 7 bases. Looked up from germline, CDR1 is WNHNN and CDR2 is SYGVQD (reference sequence). This CDR3 comprises 15 residues. V lost 2 bases and J lost 2; bases outside the gene matches: 6.

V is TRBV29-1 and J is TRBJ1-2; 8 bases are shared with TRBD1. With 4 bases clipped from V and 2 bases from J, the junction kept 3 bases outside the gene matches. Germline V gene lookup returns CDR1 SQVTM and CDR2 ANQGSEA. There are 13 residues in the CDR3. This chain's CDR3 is CSVGTGTNYGYTF. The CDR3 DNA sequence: TGCAGCGTTGGGACAGGGACCAACTATGGCTACACCTTC.

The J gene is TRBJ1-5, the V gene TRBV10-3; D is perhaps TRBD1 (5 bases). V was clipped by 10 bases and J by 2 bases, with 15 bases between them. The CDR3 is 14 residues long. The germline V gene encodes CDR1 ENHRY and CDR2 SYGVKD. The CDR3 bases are TGTGCCACCGGAGAGCAGGGTCGCAATCAGCCCCAGCATTTT. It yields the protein CATGEQGRNQPQHF.

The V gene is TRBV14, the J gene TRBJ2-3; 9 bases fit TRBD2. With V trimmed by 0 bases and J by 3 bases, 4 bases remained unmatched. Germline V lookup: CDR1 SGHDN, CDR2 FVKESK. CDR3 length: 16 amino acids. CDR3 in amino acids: CASSQDRREGTDTQYF. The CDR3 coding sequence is TGTGCCAGCAGCCAAGACAGGCGGGAGGGGACAGATACGCAGTATTTT.

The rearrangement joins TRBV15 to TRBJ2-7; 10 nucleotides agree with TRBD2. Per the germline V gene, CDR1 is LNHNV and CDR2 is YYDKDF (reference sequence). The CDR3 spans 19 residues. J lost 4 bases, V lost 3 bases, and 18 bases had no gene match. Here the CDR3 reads CATSRGGMVSSGSVYEQYF. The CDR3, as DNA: TGTGCCACCAGCAGGGGTGGGATGGTCTCTAGCGGGAGTGTATACGAGCAGTACTTC.

The CDR3 DNA follows: TGTGCCAGCAGCGAGCGGGAAAACGGAGGAAAACTGTTTTTT. This codes for CASSERENGGKLFF. The V call is TRBV2, the J call TRBJ1-4; D remains ambiguous. This CDR3 comprises 14 residues. With 6 bases removed from V and 10 bases from J, the gap between germline ends came to 18 bases. Germline V gene lookup returns CDR1 SNHLY and CDR2 FYNNEI.

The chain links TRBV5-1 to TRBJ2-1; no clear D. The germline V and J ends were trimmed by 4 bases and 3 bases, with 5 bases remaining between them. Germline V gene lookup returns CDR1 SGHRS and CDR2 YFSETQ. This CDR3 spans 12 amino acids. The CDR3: CASSQSYNEQFF. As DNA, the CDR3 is TGCGCCAGCAGCCAAAGCTACAATGAGCAGTTCTTC.

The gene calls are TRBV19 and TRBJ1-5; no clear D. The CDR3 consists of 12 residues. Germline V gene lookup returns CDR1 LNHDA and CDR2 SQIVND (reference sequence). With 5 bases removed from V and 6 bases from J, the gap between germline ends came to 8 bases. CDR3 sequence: CASSYHRQPQHF. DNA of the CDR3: TGTGCCAGTAGTTATCATCGTCAGCCCCAGCATTTT.

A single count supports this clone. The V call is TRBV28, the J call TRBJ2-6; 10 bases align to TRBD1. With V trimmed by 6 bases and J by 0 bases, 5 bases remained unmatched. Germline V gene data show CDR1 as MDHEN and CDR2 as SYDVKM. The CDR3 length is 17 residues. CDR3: CASRDGTGVSGANVLTF. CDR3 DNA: TGTGCCAGCAGGGATGGGACAGGGGTCTCTGGGGCCAACGTCCTGACTTTC.

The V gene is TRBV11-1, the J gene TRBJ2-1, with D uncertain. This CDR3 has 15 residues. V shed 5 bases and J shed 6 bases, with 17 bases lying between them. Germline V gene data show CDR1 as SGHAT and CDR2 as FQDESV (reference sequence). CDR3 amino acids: CASSTVVGPTNEQFF. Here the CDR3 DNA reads TGTGCCAGCAGCACGGTTGTTGGCCCGACCAATGAGCAGTTCTTC.

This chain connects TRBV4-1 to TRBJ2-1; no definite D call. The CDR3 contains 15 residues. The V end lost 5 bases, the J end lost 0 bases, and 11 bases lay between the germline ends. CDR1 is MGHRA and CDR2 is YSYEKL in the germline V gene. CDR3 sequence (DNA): TGCGCCAGCAGCACCGACACGAACTCCTACAATGAGCAGTTCTTC. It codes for CASSTDTNSYNEQFF.

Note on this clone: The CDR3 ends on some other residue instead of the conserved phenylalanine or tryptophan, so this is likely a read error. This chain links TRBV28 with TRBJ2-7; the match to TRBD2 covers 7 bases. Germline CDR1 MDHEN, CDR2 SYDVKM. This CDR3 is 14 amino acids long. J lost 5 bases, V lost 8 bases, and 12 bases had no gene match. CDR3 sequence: CASLSASGTHEQYL. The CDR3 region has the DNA TGTGCCAGCCTCTCGGCTAGCGGCACCCACGAGCAGTACCTC.

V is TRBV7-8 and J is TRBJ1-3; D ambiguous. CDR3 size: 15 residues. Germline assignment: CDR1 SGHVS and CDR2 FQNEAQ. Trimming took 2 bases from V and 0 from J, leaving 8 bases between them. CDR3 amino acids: CASSLQWVSGNTIYF. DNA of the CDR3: TGTGCCAGCAGCTTACAGTGGGTCTCTGGAAACACCATATATTTT.

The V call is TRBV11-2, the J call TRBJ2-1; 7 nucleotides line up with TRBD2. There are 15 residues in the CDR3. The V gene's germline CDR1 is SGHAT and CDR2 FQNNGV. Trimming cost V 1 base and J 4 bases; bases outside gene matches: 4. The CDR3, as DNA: TGTGCCAGCAGCTTAGTAACGGGGGGTTACAATGAGCAGTTCTTC. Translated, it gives CASSLVTGGYNEQFF.

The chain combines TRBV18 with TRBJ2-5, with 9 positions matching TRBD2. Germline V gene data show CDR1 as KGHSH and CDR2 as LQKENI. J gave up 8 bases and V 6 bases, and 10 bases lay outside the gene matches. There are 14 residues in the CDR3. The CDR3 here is CASSPLREGQTQYF. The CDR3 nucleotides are TGTGCCAGCTCGCCCTTGCGGGAGGGTCAAACCCAGTACTTC.

CDR3 loop: CASSLTTGEQFF. The CDR3 bases are TGCGCCAGCAGCCTCACTACCGGTGAGCAGTTCTTC. V is TRBV5-1 and J is TRBJ2-1, with D uncertain. The CDR3 runs 12 residues. Germline V gene lookup returns CDR1 SGHRS and CDR2 YFSETQ. Trimming took 4 bases from V and 9 from J, leaving 11 bases between them.

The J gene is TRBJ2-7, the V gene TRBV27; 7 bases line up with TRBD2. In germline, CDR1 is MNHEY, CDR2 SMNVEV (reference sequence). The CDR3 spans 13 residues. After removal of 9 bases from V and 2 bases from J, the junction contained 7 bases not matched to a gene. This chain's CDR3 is CASGREFPYEQYF. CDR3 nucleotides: TGTGCCAGTGGGAGGGAGTTCCCCTACGAGCAGTACTTC.

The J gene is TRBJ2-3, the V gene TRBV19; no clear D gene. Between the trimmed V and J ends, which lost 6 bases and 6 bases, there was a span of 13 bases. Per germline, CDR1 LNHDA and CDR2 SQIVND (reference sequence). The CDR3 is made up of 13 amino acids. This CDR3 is CASSLDLQDTQYF. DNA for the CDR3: TGTGCCAGTAGCCTGGACCTGCAGGATACGCAGTATTTT.

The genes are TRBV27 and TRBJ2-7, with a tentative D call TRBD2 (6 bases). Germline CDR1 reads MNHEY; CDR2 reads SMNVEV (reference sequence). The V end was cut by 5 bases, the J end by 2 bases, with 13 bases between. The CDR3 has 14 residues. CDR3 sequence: CASSLTSWPYEQYF. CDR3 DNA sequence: TGTGCCAGCAGTCTAACTAGCTGGCCCTACGAGCAGTACTTC.

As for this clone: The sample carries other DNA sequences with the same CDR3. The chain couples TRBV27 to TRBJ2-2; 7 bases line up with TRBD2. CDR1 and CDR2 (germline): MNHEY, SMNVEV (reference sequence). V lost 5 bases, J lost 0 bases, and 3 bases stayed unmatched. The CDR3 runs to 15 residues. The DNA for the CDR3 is TGTGCCAGCAGTCTCCGGGGGGCGAACACCGGGGAGCTGTTTTTT. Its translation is CASSLRGANTGELFF.

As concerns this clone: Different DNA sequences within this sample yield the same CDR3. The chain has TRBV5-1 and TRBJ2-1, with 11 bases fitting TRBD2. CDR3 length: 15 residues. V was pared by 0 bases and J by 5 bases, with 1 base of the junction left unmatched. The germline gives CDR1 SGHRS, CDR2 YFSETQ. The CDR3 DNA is TGCGCCAGCAGCTTGGGGGGACTAGCGGACAATGAGCAGTTCTTC. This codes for CASSLGGLADNEQFF.

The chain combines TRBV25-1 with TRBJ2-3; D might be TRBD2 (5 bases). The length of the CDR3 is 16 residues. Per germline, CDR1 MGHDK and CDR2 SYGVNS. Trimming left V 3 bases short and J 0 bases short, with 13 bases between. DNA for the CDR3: TGTGCCAGCAGTGACGACCGGGATCCTAGCACAGATACGCAGTATTTT. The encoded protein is CASSDDRDPSTDTQYF.

CDR3 protein: CASSRAVLAKNIQYF. The CDR3 coding sequence is TGTGCCAGTAGTAGGGCAGTTCTAGCCAAAAACATTCAGTACTTC. The chain combines TRBV19 with TRBJ2-4; D is unresolved. The CDR3 loop spans 15 amino acids. Trimming removed 4 bases from V and 0 bases from J, with 10 bases in between. CDR1 and CDR2 (germline): LNHDA, SQIVND (reference sequence).

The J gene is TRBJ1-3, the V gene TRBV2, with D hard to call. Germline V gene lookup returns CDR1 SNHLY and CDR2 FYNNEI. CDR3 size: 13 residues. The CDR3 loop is CATTGQSGNTIYF. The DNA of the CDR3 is TGTGCGACGACCGGGCAGTCTGGAAACACCATATATTTT.

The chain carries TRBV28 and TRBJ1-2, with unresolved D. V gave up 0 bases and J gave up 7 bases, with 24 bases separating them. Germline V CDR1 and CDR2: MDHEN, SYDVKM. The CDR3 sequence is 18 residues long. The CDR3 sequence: CASSLCTAQSVAPCGYTF. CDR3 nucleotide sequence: TGTGCCAGCAGTTTATGCACAGCGCAGTCCGTAGCCCCTTGTGGCTACACCTTC.